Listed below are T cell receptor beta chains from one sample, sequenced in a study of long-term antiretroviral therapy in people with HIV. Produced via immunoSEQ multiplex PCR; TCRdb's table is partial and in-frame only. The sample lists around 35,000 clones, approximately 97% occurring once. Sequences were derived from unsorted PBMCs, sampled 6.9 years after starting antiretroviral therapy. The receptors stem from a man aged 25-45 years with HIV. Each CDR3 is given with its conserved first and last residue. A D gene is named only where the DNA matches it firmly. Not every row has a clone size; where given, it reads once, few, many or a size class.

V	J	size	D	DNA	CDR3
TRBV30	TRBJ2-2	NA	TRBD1	TGTGCCTGGAGCCGGATGACAGGGGCCACAGGGGGGGAGCTGTTTTTT	CAWSRMTGATGGELFF
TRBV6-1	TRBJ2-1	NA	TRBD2	TGTGCCAGCGGGGGGGGCTCCTACAATGAGCAGTTCTTC	CASGGGSYNEQFF
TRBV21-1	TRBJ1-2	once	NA	TGTGCCAGCAGAAAAGGGTGGGGGACATCGGACTATGGCTACACCTTC	CASRKGWGTSDYGYTF
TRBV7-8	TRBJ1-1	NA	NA	TGTGCCAGCAGCTTAGAGCGCATGAACACTGAAGCTTTCTTT	CASSLERMNTEAFF
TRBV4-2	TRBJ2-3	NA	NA	TGTGCCAGCAGCACAATTAGCGGAACTAGCACAGATACGCAGTATTTT	CASSTISGTSTDTQYF
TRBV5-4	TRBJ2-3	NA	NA	TGTGCCAGCAGCAATGAAGATACGCAGTATTTT	CASSNEDTQYF
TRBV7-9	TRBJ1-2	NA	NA	TGTGCCAGCAGCCAGACTGCTCCTGGCTACACCTTC	CASSQTAPGYTF
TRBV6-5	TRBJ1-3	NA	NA	TGTGCCAGCAGTTACGAGGGAATCTCTGGAAACACCATATATTTT	CASSYEGISGNTIYF
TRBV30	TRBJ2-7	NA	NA	TGTGCCTGGAACAGTAGAGCGGAGGTCTACGAGCAGTACTTC	CAWNSRAEVYEQYF
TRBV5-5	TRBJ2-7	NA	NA	TGTGCCAGCAGCCGTGCCGGGGACGAGCAGTACTTC	CASSRAGDEQYF
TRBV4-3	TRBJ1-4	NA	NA	TGCGCCAGCAGCCAAGAATTGTCGGGCAGCAGTAATGAAAAACTGTTTTTT	CASSQELSGSSNEKLFF
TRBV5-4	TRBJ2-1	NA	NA	TGTGCCAGCAGCCTCGGACGCCCTGGGTACAATGAGCAGTTCTTC	CASSLGRPGYNEQFF
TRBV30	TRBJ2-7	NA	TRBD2	TGTGCCCGGACTCATCCTCCACCCGGACTAGCGGAAAGCTACGAGCAGTACTTC	CARTHPPPGLAESYEQYF
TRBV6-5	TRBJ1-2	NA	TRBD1	TGTGCCAGCAGTAGACTGGGACAGGGCGGGTATGGCTACACCTTC	CASSRLGQGGYGYTF
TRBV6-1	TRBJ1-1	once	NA	TGTGCCAGCAGCTCGGGCCCCATTGAAGCTTTCTTT	CASSSGPIEAFF
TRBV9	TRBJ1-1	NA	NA	TGTGCCAGCAGCGTAGATCCCCCGGGGAGGGTGAACACTGAAGCTTTCTTT	CASSVDPPGRVNTEAFF
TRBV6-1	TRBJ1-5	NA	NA	TGTGCCAGTATCCTCGGACAGTTCAATCAGCCCCAGCATTTT	CASILGQFNQPQHF